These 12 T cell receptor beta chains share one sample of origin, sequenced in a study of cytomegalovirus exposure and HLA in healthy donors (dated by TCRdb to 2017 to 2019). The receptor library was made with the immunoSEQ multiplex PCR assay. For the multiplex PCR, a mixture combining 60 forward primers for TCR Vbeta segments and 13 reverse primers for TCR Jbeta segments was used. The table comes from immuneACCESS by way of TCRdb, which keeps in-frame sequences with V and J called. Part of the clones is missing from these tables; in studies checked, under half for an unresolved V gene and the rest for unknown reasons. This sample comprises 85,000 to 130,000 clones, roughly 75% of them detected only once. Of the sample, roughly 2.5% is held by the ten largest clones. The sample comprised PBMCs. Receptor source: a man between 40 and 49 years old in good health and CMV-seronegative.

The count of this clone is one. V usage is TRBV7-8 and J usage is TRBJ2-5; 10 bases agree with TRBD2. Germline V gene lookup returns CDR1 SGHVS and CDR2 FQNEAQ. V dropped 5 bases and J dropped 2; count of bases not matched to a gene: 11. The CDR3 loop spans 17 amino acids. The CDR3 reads CASSRRLTSGDQETQYF. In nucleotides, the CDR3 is TGTGCCAGCAGCAGGCGCCTAACTAGCGGGGATCAAGAGACCCAGTACTTC.

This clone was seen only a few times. CDR3 coding DNA: TGTGCCAGCAGTGACCCGGGAAGGAGAGGGGGTGAGCAGTTCTTC. This codes for CASSDPGRRGGEQFF. This chain links TRBV25-1 with TRBJ2-1; tentatively, D is TRBD1 (6 bases). V shed 3 bases and J shed 9 bases, with 18 bases lying between them. The CDR3 consists of 15 residues. Germline-derived CDR1 and CDR2 are MGHDK and SYGVNS.

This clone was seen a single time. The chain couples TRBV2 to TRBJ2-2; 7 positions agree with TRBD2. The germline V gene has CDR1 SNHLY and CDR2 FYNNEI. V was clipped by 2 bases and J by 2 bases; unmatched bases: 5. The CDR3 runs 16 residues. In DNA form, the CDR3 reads TGTGCCAGCAGTGAATCTTGGGGGGGAAACACCGGGGAGCTGTTTTTT. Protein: CASSESWGGNTGELFF.

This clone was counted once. DNA of the CDR3: TGCGCCAGCAGCCAACCTCAGGGGCGTGAAGAACCGACGAACACCGGGGAGCTGTTTTTT. Encoded protein: CASSQPQGREEPTNTGELFF. J is TRBJ2-2 and V is TRBV4-1; possible D gene TRBD1, 6 bases. Germline V CDR1 and CDR2: MGHRA, YSYEKL. The CDR3 runs 20 residues. V was cut by 2 bases and J by 0 bases, with 22 bases left in between.

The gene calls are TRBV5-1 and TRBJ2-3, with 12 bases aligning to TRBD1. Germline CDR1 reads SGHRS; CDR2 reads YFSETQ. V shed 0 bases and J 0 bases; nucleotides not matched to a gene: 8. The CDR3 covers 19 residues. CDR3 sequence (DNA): TGCGCCAGCAGCTTGGAGGGACAGGGGGCCACTTTTAGCACAGATACGCAGTATTTT. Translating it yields CASSLEGQGATFSTDTQYF.

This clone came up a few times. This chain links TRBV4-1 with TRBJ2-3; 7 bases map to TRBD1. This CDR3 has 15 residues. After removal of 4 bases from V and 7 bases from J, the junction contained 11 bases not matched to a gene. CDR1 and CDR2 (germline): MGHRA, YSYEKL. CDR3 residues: CASSPPRGSSHTQYF. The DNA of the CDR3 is TGCGCCAGCAGCCCGCCCAGGGGGAGTTCTCATACGCAGTATTTT.

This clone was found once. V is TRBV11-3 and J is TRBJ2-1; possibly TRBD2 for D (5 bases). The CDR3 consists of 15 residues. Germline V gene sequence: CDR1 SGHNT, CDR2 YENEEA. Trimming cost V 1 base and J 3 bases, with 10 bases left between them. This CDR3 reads CASSLGRGLYNEQFF. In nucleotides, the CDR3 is TGTGCCAGCAGCTTAGGAAGAGGGCTCTACAATGAGCAGTTCTTC.

The CDR3 reads CASSMGQQTTQETQYF. DNA for the CDR3: TGTGCCAGTAGTATGGGGCAGCAAACGACTCAAGAGACCCAGTACTTC. The J gene is TRBJ2-5, the V gene TRBV19; D is perhaps TRBD1 (5 bases). The CDR3 length is 16 residues. V lost 3 bases and J 2 bases, leaving 16 bases between the germline ends. Germline V gene lookup returns CDR1 LNHDA and CDR2 SQIVND (reference sequence).

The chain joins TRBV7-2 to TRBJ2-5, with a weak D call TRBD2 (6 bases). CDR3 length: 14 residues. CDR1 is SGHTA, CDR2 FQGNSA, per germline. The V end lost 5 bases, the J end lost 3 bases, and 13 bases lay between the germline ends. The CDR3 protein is CASSHRDWKETQYF. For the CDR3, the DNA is TGTGCCAGCAGCCACCGGGACTGGAAAGAGACCCAGTACTTC.

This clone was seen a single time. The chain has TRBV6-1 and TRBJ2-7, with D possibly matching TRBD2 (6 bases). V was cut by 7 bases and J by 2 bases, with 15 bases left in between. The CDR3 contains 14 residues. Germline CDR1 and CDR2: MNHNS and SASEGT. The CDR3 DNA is TGTGCCAGCATTCTTGGCGGGGCCACCTACGAGCAGTACTTC. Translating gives CASILGGATYEQYF.

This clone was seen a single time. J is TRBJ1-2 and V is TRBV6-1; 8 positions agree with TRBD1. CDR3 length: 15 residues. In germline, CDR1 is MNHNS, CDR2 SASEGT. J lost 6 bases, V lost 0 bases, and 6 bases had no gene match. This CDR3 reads CASSEAYRTGHGYTF. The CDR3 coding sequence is TGTGCCAGCAGTGAAGCTTATCGGACAGGGCATGGCTACACCTTC.

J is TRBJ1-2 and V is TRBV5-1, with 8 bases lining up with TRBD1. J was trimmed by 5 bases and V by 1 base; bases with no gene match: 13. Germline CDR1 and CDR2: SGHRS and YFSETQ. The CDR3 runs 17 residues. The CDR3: CASSLQAGGAEDYGYTF. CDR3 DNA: TGCGCCAGCAGCTTGCAGGCAGGGGGCGCAGAGGATTATGGCTACACCTTC.